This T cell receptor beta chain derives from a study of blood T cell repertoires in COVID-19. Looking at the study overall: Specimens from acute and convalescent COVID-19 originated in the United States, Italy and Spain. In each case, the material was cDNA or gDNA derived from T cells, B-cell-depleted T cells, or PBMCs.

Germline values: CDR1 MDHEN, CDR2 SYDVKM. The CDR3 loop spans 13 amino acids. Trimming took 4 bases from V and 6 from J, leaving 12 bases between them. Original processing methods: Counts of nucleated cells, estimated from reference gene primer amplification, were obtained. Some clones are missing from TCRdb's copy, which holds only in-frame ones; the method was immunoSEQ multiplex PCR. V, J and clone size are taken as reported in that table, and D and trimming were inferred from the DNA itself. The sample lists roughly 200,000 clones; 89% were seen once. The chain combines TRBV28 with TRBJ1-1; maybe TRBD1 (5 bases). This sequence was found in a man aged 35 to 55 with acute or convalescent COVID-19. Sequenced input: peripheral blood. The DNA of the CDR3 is TGTGCCAGCAGTTCTCCAGGGCGCGCTGAAGCTTTCTTT. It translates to CASSSPGRAEAFF.